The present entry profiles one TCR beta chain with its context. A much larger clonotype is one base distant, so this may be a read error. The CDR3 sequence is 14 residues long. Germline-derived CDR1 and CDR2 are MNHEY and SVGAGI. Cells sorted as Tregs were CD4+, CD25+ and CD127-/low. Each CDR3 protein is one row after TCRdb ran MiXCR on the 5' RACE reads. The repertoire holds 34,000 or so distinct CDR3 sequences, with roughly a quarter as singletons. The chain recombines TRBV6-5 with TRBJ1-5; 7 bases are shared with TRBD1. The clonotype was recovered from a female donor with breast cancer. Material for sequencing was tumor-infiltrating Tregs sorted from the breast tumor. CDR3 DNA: TGTGCCAGCAGGAGACAGGGTGGAGATCAGCTCCAGCATTTT. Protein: CASRRQGGDQLQHF.